These T cell receptor beta chains were read from a single sample in a study of cytomegalovirus exposure and HLA in healthy donors. Sequenced by immunoSEQ multiplex PCR; TCRdb stores in-frame clones only, minus some. Here the sample spans some 150,000 clones, 74% being singletons. The sample was PBMCs. These receptors were collected from a man aged 25 to 40 in good health and CMV-seronegative. The CDR3 runs from the conserved cysteine through the conserved F or W. A D gene is named only where the DNA matches it firmly. Size values are once, few and many counts, or a class for expanded clones, and some rows have none.

v_gene	j_gene	d_gene	abundance	CDR3nt	CDR3aa
TRBV5-8	TRBJ2-7	TRBD1	NA	TGTGCCAGCAGCTTCGGACAGGTCTACGAGCAGTACTTC	CASSFGQVYEQYF
TRBV28	TRBJ1-5	TRBD1	NA	TGTGCCAGCACCCAGGACAGGGGACCTAGCAATCAGCCCCAGAATTTT	CASTQDRGPSNQPQNF
TRBV15	TRBJ2-7	NA	NA	TGTGCCACCAGCAGTCAAAGAGTCTCGGGGGACCCCTACGAGCAGTACTTC	CATSSQRVSGDPYEQYF
TRBV18	TRBJ2-6	NA	NA	TGTGCCAGCTCACCACCACAGGGTAGGGTGGCCAACGTCCTGACTTTC	CASSPPQGRVANVLTF
TRBV7-2	TRBJ1-2	TRBD1	NA	TGTGCCAGCAGCTTAGGACAGGGAGTAAGTGGCTACACCTTC	CASSLGQGVSGYTF
TRBV4-2	TRBJ2-7	TRBD1	few	TGTGCCAGCAGCCCGGACAGGTACCTGGGAGAGCAGTACTTC	CASSPDRYLGEQYF
TRBV5-6	TRBJ2-1	TRBD2	NA	TGTGCCAGCAGGTCACTAGCGGGGAGCTACAATGAGCAGTTCTTC	CASRSLAGSYNEQFF
TRBV18	TRBJ2-5	TRBD1	few	TGTGCCAGCTCCAGGGGGCGCGGGGAGACCCAGTACTTC	CASSRGRGETQYF
TRBV18	TRBJ2-5	TRBD1	NA	TGTGCCAGCTCACCACCGATCGGGACAGGGGGTTCTGTATGGGAGACCCAGTACTTC	CASSPPIGTGGSVWETQYF
TRBV6-5	TRBJ2-2	NA	few	TGTGCCAGCAGTTATTTGACTAGCGGGGAGCTGTTTTTT	CASSYLTSGELFF
TRBV15	TRBJ2-3	TRBD2	NA	TGTGCCACCAGCAGGCCGGGACTAGCGGGGGCTGATACGCAGTATTTT	CATSRPGLAGADTQYF
TRBV7-8	TRBJ2-7	NA	NA	TGTGCCAGCAGCTCCCCGCGGGGATCCTACGAGCAGTACTTC	CASSSPRGSYEQYF
TRBV7-3	TRBJ2-5	NA	NA	TGTGCCAGCAGCTTAACACAGCAAGAGACCCAGTACTTC	CASSLTQQETQYF
TRBV5-4	TRBJ2-5	TRBD2	NA	TGTGCCAGCAGAATTGGTGCTAGCGGACAAGAGACCCAGTACTTC	CASRIGASGQETQYF
TRBV5-6	TRBJ2-1	TRBD2	NA	TGTGCCAGCAGGGCCTTAGCGGGGGGACGGGAGCAGTTCTTC	CASRALAGGREQFF
TRBV10-3	TRBJ1-1	NA	NA	TGTGCCATCAGTCCAGGGGAGACCACTGAAGCTTTCTTT	CAISPGETTEAFF
TRBV7-3	TRBJ1-1	NA	once	TGTGCCAGCAGCTTAATAGGCCGGCTAGGAGGGAACACTGAAGCTTTCTTT	CASSLIGRLGGNTEAFF
TRBV9	TRBJ2-1	NA	NA	TGTGCCAGCAACGAGGGGGTCTCCTACAATGAGCAGTTCTTC	CASNEGVSYNEQFF
TRBV28	TRBJ2-3	TRBD2	NA	TGTGCCAGCAGTTCCGGGGGGGCAGGCACAGATACGCAGTATTTT	CASSSGGAGTDTQYF
TRBV2	TRBJ2-1	NA	NA	TGTGCCAGCAGTGAATCGGGATACAATGAGCAGTTCTTC	CASSESGYNEQFF
TRBV18	TRBJ1-1	NA	NA	TGTGCCAGCTCACTTATCAGGGAGGGCACTGAAGCTTTCTTT	CASSLIREGTEAFF
TRBV10-3	TRBJ2-7	NA	NA	TGTGCCATCAGTGCCGACAGGTTCTCCGAGCAGTACTTC	CAISADRFSEQYF
TRBV6-6	TRBJ1-3	TRBD1	NA	TGTGCCAGCAGTTTGGGACAGGTCGACTCTGGAAACACCATATATTTT	CASSLGQVDSGNTIYF
TRBV30	TRBJ1-1	NA	NA	TGTGCCTGGAGTGCTCCGGGGGTAACTGAAGCTTTCTTT	CAWSAPGVTEAFF